These 32 T cell receptor beta chains originate from one sample sequenced in a study of CD8 T cells in ankylosing spondylitis. TCRdb reanalysed the 5' RACE reads using MiXCR and keeps one entry per CDR3 protein. The sample holds around 250,000 distinct CDR3 sequences, roughly 10% seen once. Sample: blood, either unsorted or a sorted T cell fraction (not recorded which). These receptors were obtained from a male donor with ankylosing spondylitis or in good health (not recorded which).

This clonotype was found a few times. This sequence joins TRBV7-9 and TRBJ2-5, with D possibly matching TRBD2 (6 bases). Germline loops: CDR1 SEHNR, CDR2 FQNEAQ (reference sequence). Trimming cost V 4 bases and J 4 bases, with 19 bases left between them. The CDR3 spans 16 residues. The CDR3 region is CASSSSDGGRRETQYF. CDR3 DNA: TGTGCCAGCAGCTCCTCGGACGGAGGGAGAAGAGAGACCCAGTACTTC.

The J gene is TRBJ2-2, the V gene TRBV7-8; no clear D gene. CDR1 SGHVS and CDR2 FQNEAQ come from the germline V gene. This CDR3 is built from 16 residues. V lost 5 bases and J lost 0, with 13 bases in between. The CDR3 is CASSLPRIPNTGELFF. The CDR3 DNA is TGTGCCAGCAGCCTCCCCAGAATCCCGAACACCGGGGAGCTGTTTTTT.

This clonotype was counted at least ten times. V usage is TRBV6-1 and J usage is TRBJ2-7; D not certain. Germline V CDR1 and CDR2: MNHNS, SASEGT. Trimming left V 7 bases short and J 6 bases short, with 19 bases between. The CDR3 runs 14 residues. The CDR3 nucleotides are TGTGCCAGCACAAAGTGGCTAGGAGAGTCCGAGCAGTACTTC. Its protein is CASTKWLGESEQYF.

There are many counts of this clonotype. The CDR3 DNA reads TGTGCCAGCAGCGAGAGGGGTGGCGGGAAGAATTCACCCCTCCACTTT. This translates into CASSERGGGKNSPLHF. The rearrangement joins TRBV9 to TRBJ1-6; a weak D match, TRBD1 (5 bases). The CDR3 sequence is 16 residues long. The germline V gene encodes CDR1 SGDLS and CDR2 YYNGEE. V lost 3 bases to trimming and J lost 7 bases, with 17 bases between them.

This clonotype was recorded many times. The gene calls are TRBV4-1 and TRBJ1-2; D gene uncertain. V was trimmed by 0 bases and J by 9 bases, leaving 20 bases between them. This CDR3 contains 16 residues. CDR1 is MGHRA, CDR2 YSYEKL, per germline. CDR3 loop: CASSQDSVAAYGRYTF. DNA of the CDR3: TGCGCCAGCAGCCAAGACTCAGTGGCAGCCTATGGTCGCTACACCTTC.

This rearrangement joins TRBV5-1 to TRBJ1-3; a weak D match, TRBD1 (6 bases). Germline V CDR1 and CDR2: SGHRS, YFSETQ. Trimming left V 0 bases short and J 0 bases short, with 13 bases between. The CDR3 contains 17 residues. The CDR3 reads CASSLVAGASSGNTIYF. CDR3 nucleotide sequence: TGCGCCAGCAGCTTGGTGGCAGGGGCGTCCTCTGGAAACACCATATATTTT.

The table lists this clonotype with many counts. This chain uses TRBV29-1 with TRBJ2-7; TRBD1 is a possible D gene (5 bases). Deletions cut 5 bases from V and 0 bases from J, with 8 bases between. CDR1 and CDR2 (germline): SQVTM, ANQGSEA. The CDR3 totals 12 residues. As DNA, the CDR3 is TGCAGCGTTCAGGGTAGCTCCTACGAGCAGTACTTC. Encoded protein: CSVQGSSYEQYF.

This clonotype was recorded at least ten times. This rearrangement joins TRBV4-1 to TRBJ2-7, with D uncertain. CDR3 length: 12 amino acids. Deletions cut 3 bases from V and 6 bases from J, with 9 bases between. CDR1 and CDR2 from the germline V gene are MGHRA and YSYEKL. The CDR3 DNA is TGCGCCAGCAGCCACGCTAGTGCCGAGCAGTACTTC. It specifies CASSHASAEQYF.

This clonotype has ten or more counts. CDR3 sequence (DNA): TGCAGCGTTGGCGGGACAGACTCCTCTGGAAACACCATATATTTT. Translating gives CSVGGTDSSGNTIYF. The rearrangement uses TRBV29-1 and TRBJ1-3; 7 bases map to TRBD1. Losses at the gene ends were 4 bases for V and 0 bases for J; bases not matched to a gene: 6. This CDR3 is 15 amino acids long. The germline CDR1 and CDR2 sequences are SQVTM and ANQGSEA.

This sequence joins TRBV6-2 or TRBV6-3 and TRBJ2-1; TRBD2 matches 8 bases. Germline-derived CDR1 and CDR2 are MNHEY and SVGEGT. The CDR3 is made up of 18 amino acids. The V gene end was trimmed by 5 bases and the J gene end by 0 bases; junction bases not matched to a gene: 12. The DNA for the CDR3 is TGTGCCAGCAGTGTATACCTAGTGCGGGAGGACTCCTACAATGAGCAGTTCTTC. This gives the protein CASSVYLVREDSYNEQFF.

The J gene is TRBJ2-1, the V gene TRBV6-1, with D maybe TRBD1 (6 bases). CDR1 MNHNS and CDR2 SASEGT come from the germline V gene. Trimming took off 6 bases at V and 0 bases at J, with 12 bases between the two ends. There are 15 residues in the CDR3. CDR3: CASRSDRYSYNEQFF. The CDR3 nucleotides read TGTGCCAGCAGATCCGACAGGTACTCCTACAATGAGCAGTTCTTC.

This clonotype was observed at least ten times. The chain couples TRBV6-1 to TRBJ1-2; no reliable D call. Germline V CDR1 and CDR2: MNHNS, SASEGT. V was shortened by 8 bases and J by 4 bases, with 17 bases between the two germline ends. The CDR3 is 14 amino acids. This CDR3 is CASGYLGTGYGYTF. CDR3 DNA sequence: TGTGCCAGCGGATATCTGGGAACTGGCTATGGCTACACCTTC.

Many counts were recorded for this clonotype. The chain links TRBV29-1 to TRBJ1-2, with 7 bases matching TRBD1. Germline CDR1 SQVTM, CDR2 ANQGSEA. This CDR3 has 11 residues. Unmatched junction bases numbered 6, after V lost 7 bases and J lost 7 bases. CDR3 coding DNA: TGCAGCGCCTACAGGGGAAGTGGCTACACCTTC. Translated: CSAYRGSGYTF.

The chain uses TRBV7-2 and TRBJ2-1, with D unresolved. The CDR3 has 13 residues. Trimming shortened V by 2 bases and J by 2 bases, and 4 bases separated the two germline ends. The germline CDR1 and CDR2 sequences are SGHTA and FQGNSA. For the CDR3, the DNA is TGTGCCAGCAGCTTATTCCCCTACAATGAGCAGTTCTTC. Amino acid sequence: CASSLFPYNEQFF.

The chain carries TRBV2 and TRBJ1-5; TRBD1 is a possible D gene (5 bases). The germline V gene encodes CDR1 SNHLY and CDR2 FYNNEI. Trimming took off 2 bases at V and 7 bases at J, with 12 bases between the two ends. The CDR3 sequence is 14 residues long. CDR3 bases: TGTGCCAGCAGTGAATGGGGCGGTGACCAGCCCCAGCATTTT. It encodes CASSEWGGDQPQHF. The whole variable domain, remainder taken from reference TRBV2 and TRBJ1-5, is EPEVTQTPSHQVTQMGQEVILRCVPISNHLYFYWYRQILGQKVEFLVSFYNNEISEKSEIFDDQFSVERPDGSNFTLKIRSTKLEDSAMYFCASSEWGGDQPQHFGDGTRLSIL.

This clonotype occurred many times. The chain has TRBV12-3 or TRBV12-4 and TRBJ2-2; D is undetermined. CDR3 length: 11 residues. Deletions cut 3 bases from V and 5 bases from J, with 1 base between. The CDR3 protein is CASSFTGELFF. CDR3 in DNA: TGTGCCAGCAGTTTTACCGGGGAGCTGTTTTTT.

This clonotype appeared many times. V gene TRBV5-5 combines with J gene TRBJ2-5; perhaps TRBD2 as D (6 bases). Looked up from germline, CDR1 is SGHKS and CDR2 is YYEKEE (reference sequence). Trimming pared 4 bases from V and 10 bases from J, leaving 14 bases between. This CDR3 contains 12 residues. The CDR3 DNA is TGTGCCAGCAGCGAAGGAGGGTTTGGCCAGTACTTC. Its translation: CASSEGGFGQYF.

This clonotype has ten or more counts. The chain couples TRBV5-1 to TRBJ2-7, with D possibly being TRBD1 (5 bases). Trimming shortened V by 5 bases and J by 0 bases, and 12 bases separated the two germline ends. Germline V gives CDR1 SGHRS, CDR2 YFSETQ. The CDR3 contains 14 residues. CDR3 in DNA: TGCGCCAGCAGTATCGGAGACAGCTCCTACGAGCAGTACTTC. It encodes CASSIGDSSYEQYF.

The chain carries TRBV5-4 and TRBJ2-5, with D possibly matching TRBD1 (5 bases). Germline V lookup: CDR1 SGHNT, CDR2 YYREEE (reference sequence). The CDR3 length is 14 residues. Trimming removed 3 bases at V and 3 bases at J, with 12 bases between. The CDR3 reads CASSYPGHEETQYF. The CDR3 DNA follows: TGTGCCAGCAGCTACCCCGGACACGAAGAGACCCAGTACTTC.

There are many counts of this clonotype. The V call is TRBV9, the J call TRBJ2-3; 8 bases are a match to TRBD1. The trim removed 3 bases at V and 6 bases at J, leaving 6 bases unmatched. This CDR3 contains 14 residues. Germline CDR1 and CDR2: SGDLS and YYNGEE. The CDR3, as DNA: TGTGCCAGCAGCGACCGACAGGGGCTGGATACGCAGTATTTT. Translating gives CASSDRQGLDTQYF.

This clonotype was detected many times. The chain carries TRBV20-1 and TRBJ1-2; a possible D gene is TRBD1 (5 bases). The germline V gene has CDR1 DFQATT and CDR2 SNEGSKA (reference sequence). Trimming took off 0 bases at V and 7 bases at J, with 18 bases between the two ends. The CDR3 spans 15 residues. CDR3 in amino acids: CSARDSRGGKRGYTF. CDR3 bases: TGCAGTGCTAGAGATTCGAGGGGAGGGAAGCGTGGCTACACCTTC.

This clonotype showed up many times. This rearrangement joins TRBV5-1 to TRBJ2-1, with D maybe TRBD2 (5 bases). The CDR3 sequence is 13 residues long. CDR1 and CDR2 (germline): SGHRS, YFSETQ. Deletions cut 4 bases from V and 6 bases from J, with 11 bases between. CDR3 DNA sequence: TGCGCCAGCAGCCTGTGGGCGGGCAATGAGCAGTTCTTC. It is translated as CASSLWAGNEQFF.

This clonotype has only a few counts. With a much larger clone just one base away, this may be a read error. The genes are TRBV5-5 and TRBJ2-7, with D possibly being TRBD1 (5 bases). Germline V CDR1 and CDR2: SGHKS, YYEKEE (reference sequence). V shed 4 bases and J shed 6 bases, with 14 bases lying between them. The CDR3 runs 13 residues. The CDR3 region has the DNA TGTGCCAGCAGCACGACAGAGCACTCCGAGCAGTACTTC. This gives the protein CASSTTEHSEQYF.

This clonotype was seen only a few times. The chain combines TRBV7-9 with TRBJ1-1; D gene uncertain. Germline V CDR1 and CDR2: SEHNR, FQNEAQ (reference sequence). Trimming cost V 5 bases and J 11 bases, with 18 bases left between them. This CDR3 has 13 residues. CDR3 in amino acids: CASSPHQTSEAFF. The CDR3 DNA reads as TGTGCCAGCAGCCCACACCAAACCTCCGAGGCTTTCTTT.

This clonotype was picked up a small number of times. The DNA of the CDR3 is TGTGCCAGCAGCCAAGGCTTAGCGGGAGTGATCACAGATACGCAGTATTTT. Its translation is CASSQGLAGVITDTQYF. The gene calls are TRBV9 and TRBJ2-3; 9 bases align to TRBD2. Germline V gene lookup returns CDR1 SGDLS and CDR2 YYNGEE. The CDR3 totals 17 residues. V gave up 4 bases and J gave up 2 bases; unmatched junction bases: 11.

This clonotype was recorded many times. The chain has TRBV5-6 and TRBJ2-2; TRBD2 agrees at 9 bases. V was clipped by 5 bases and J by 4 bases; unmatched bases: 12. Looked up from germline, CDR1 is SGHDT and CDR2 is YYEEEE. This CDR3 has 17 residues. In DNA, the CDR3 is TGTGCCAGCAGGCGCAAACCGGGACTAGCCACCACCGGGGAGCTGTTTTTT. The encoded protein is CASRRKPGLATTGELFF.

The chain is built from TRBV13 and TRBJ2-3; a weak D match, TRBD2 (6 bases). The CDR3 is 16 residues long. Between the trimmed V and J ends, which lost 4 bases and 2 bases, there was a span of 16 bases. The germline gives CDR1 PRHDT, CDR2 FYEKMQ (reference sequence). This CDR3 is CASSSAGTLITDTQYF. The CDR3, as DNA: TGTGCCAGCAGCTCCGCCGGGACTTTAATCACAGATACGCAGTATTTT. The variable domain in full, completed from reference TRBV13 and TRBJ2-3, reads AAGVIQSPRHLIKEKRETATLKCYPIPRHDTVYWYQQGPGQDPQFLISFYEKMQSDKGSIPDRFSAQQFSDYHSELNMSSLELGDSALYFCASSSAGTLITDTQYFGPGTRLTVL.

This rearrangement joins TRBV25-1 to TRBJ2-6; D call uncertain. V was cut by 5 bases and J by 0 bases, with 5 bases left in between. In germline, CDR1 is MGHDK, CDR2 SYGVNS. The CDR3 spans 14 residues. The CDR3 reads CASSLGSGANVLTF. The CDR3 DNA is TGTGCCAGCAGTCTCGGCTCTGGGGCCAACGTCCTGACTTTC. The full variable domain, with the rest looked up from reference TRBV25-1 and TRBJ2-6, is EADIYQTPRYLVIGTGKKITLECSQTMGHDKMYWYQQDPGMELHLIHYSYGVNSTEKGDLSSESTVSRIRTEHFPLTLESARPSHTSQYLCASSLGSGANVLTFGAGSRLTVL.

The chain couples TRBV5-1 to TRBJ2-2; 8 nucleotides agree with TRBD1. Trimming at V came to 3 bases and at J to 5 bases, leaving 6 bases not matched to a gene. The CDR3 has 15 amino acids. Germline loops: CDR1 SGHRS, CDR2 YFSETQ. CDR3 sequence reads: CASSWDRSITGELFF. The CDR3 DNA reads TGCGCCAGCAGCTGGGACAGGTCTATAACCGGGGAGCTGTTTTTT.

The sample holds a few counts of this clonotype. CDR3 sequence (DNA): TGTGCCAGCACCCCTTTTCGGACAGTAGACGAGCAGTACTTC. As protein: CASTPFRTVDEQYF. The chain has TRBV28 and TRBJ2-7; D is perhaps TRBD1 (6 bases). CDR1 is MDHEN and CDR2 is SYDVKM in the germline V gene. The CDR3 runs 14 residues. V shed 7 bases and J shed 5 bases, with 18 bases lying between them.

This chain connects TRBV12-2 to TRBJ2-3. TRBV12-2 is flagged as a pseudogene. The CDR3 runs 13 residues. CDR3 residues: CASRLMNIDTQYF. CDR3 nucleotide sequence: TGTGCAAGTCGCTTAATGAACATAGATACGCAGTATTTT.

This clonotype occurred many times. The V and J genes are TRBV12-3 or TRBV12-4 and TRBJ2-2; D may be TRBD1 (7 bases). Trimming cost V 11 bases and J 4 bases, with 14 bases left between them. There are 13 residues in the CDR3. CDR3 nucleotides: TGTGCCGGAGGGACAGTGAGCACCGGGGAGCTGTTTTTT. Protein: CAGGTVSTGELFF.